The 3 T cell receptor beta chains listed next were all sequenced from one sample in a study of a mutant IDH1 vaccine in newly diagnosed glioma. The time point denotes: week 47, end of study. The vaccine gave 300 ug of a 20-mer mutant IDH1 peptide subcutaneously per dose. Their antigens remain unidentified. This table comes from immunoSEQ multiplex PCR, and its TCRdb copy is limited to in-frame clones, with some not included. The sample records roughly 50,000 clones, 76% being singletons. The material was PBMCs, obtained from a glioma patient whose treatment included an IDH1 peptide vaccine. These receptors originate from a woman in her forties with glioma. Some clones in this sample may be carry-over from other donors' samples.

This clone was counted a few times. This chain connects TRBV19 to TRBJ2-3, with D perhaps TRBD2 (7 bases). Germline V lookup: CDR1 LNHDA, CDR2 SQIVND (reference sequence). The CDR3 spans 15 residues. V was shortened by 4 bases and J by 3 bases, with 14 bases between the two germline ends. The CDR3 protein is CASSRGGAPTDTQYF. CDR3 coding DNA: TGTGCCAGTAGTAGAGGGGGGGCCCCTACAGATACGCAGTATTTT. Supplemented by reference TRBV19 and TRBJ2-3, the full variable domain reads DGGITQSPKYLFRKEGQNVTLSCEQNLNHDAMYWYRQDPGQGLRLIYYSQIVNDFQKGDIAEGYSVSREKKESFPLTVTSAQKNPTAFYLCASSRGGAPTDTQYFGPGTRLTVL.

This clone has a handful of counts. The gene calls are TRBV7-9 and TRBJ1-4; D may be TRBD1 (5 bases). Between the trimmed V and J ends, which lost 4 bases and 10 bases, there was a span of 10 bases. The CDR3 has 12 amino acids. Germline V gene sequence: CDR1 SEHNR, CDR2 FQNEAQ (reference sequence). CDR3 sequence reads: CASSSDSLKLFF. The CDR3 DNA sequence: TGTGCCAGCAGCTCCGACAGCTTAAAACTGTTTTTT. Together with reference TRBV7-9 and TRBJ1-4, the CDR3 gives the full variable domain: DTGVSQNPRHKITKRGQNVTFRCDPISEHNRLYWYRQTLGQGPEFLTYFQNEAQLEKSRLLSDRFSAERPKGSFSTLEIQRTEQGDSAMYLCASSSDSLKLFFGSGTQLSVL.

The sample holds one count of this clone. A much more abundant neighbour one base away suggests this may be a read error. V is TRBV30 and J is TRBJ1-6; possibly TRBD1 for D (6 bases). The germline V gene encodes CDR1 GTSNPN and CDR2 SVGIG (reference sequence). This CDR3 spans 17 amino acids. Trimming shortened V by 2 bases and J by 18 bases, and 32 bases separated the two germline ends. The CDR3 spells CAWSPPLTRGLYVARHF. CDR3 nucleotides: TGTGCCTGGAGTCCTCCCCTCACACGGGGGCTTTATGTAGCCCGCCACTTT.